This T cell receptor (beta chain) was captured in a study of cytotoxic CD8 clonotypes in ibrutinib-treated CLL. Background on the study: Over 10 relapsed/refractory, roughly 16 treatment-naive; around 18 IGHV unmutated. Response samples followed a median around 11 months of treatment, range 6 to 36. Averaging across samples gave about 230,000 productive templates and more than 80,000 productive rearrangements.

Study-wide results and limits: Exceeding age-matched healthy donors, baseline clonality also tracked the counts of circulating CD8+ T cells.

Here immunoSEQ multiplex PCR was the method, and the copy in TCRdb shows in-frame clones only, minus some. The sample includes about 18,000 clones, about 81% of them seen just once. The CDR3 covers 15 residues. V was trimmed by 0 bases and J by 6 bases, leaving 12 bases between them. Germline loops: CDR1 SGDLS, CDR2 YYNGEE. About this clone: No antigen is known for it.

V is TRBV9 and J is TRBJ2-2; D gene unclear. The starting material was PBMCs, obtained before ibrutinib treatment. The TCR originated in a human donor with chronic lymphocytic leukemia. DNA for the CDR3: TGTGCCAGCAGCGTAGTGTCAGGCGGTTCCGGGGAGCTGTTTTTT. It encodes CASSVVSGGSGELFF.